This T cell receptor (beta chain) emerged from a study of spatial heterogeneity in lung cancer. Study context: The donors, about 78 patients with untreated early-stage non-small cell lung cancer, provided the samples. There were, on average, more than 9.5 raw-read appearances for each unique TCR and UMI combination. Study conclusions and caveats: There were more appearances of ubiquitous expanded tumor TCRs in blood at resection than at follow-up.

Concerning this clonotype itself: Its antigen is not known. Since it is a stray read in a library aimed at alpha chains, this beta chain has a size that is not meaningful.

The germline V gene has CDR1 SGHTA and CDR2 FQGNSA. This CDR3 is built from 14 residues. V lost 1 base, J lost 2 bases, and 1 base stayed unmatched. TCRdb used MiXCR to reprocess the 5' RACE reads, holding one entry per CDR3 protein. Here the sample spans about 2,400 distinct CDR3 sequences, around 29% being singletons. The time point denotes: blood at routine non-recurrence follow-up after resection. The chain carries TRBV7-2 and TRBJ2-5; 7 nucleotides agree with TRBD2. The specimen was PBMCs, collected at follow-up. The TCR comes from a male donor with early-stage non-small cell lung cancer. CDR3 amino acids: CASSLEAGQETQYF. The CDR3 DNA reads TGTGCCAGCAGCTTAGAAGCGGGACAAGAGACCCAGTACTTC.